The 8 T cell receptor beta chains below all came from one sample that was sequenced in a study of blood T cell repertoires in COVID-19. Assay: immunoSEQ multiplex PCR; the TCRdb copy retains only in-frame clones and omits some. The table records approximately 100,000 clones, about 89% of them present only once. The sequenced sample was peripheral blood. The source is a man aged 50 or older with acute or convalescent COVID-19.

The chain links TRBV5-1 to TRBJ2-3; 10 nucleotides agree with TRBD2. V gave up 2 bases and J gave up 6 bases; unmatched junction bases: 12. Germline CDR1 is SGHRS and CDR2 is YFSETQ. The CDR3 consists of 17 residues. The CDR3 spells CASSFFPSGGAGDTQYF. Here the CDR3 DNA reads TGCGCCAGCAGCTTCTTTCCAAGCGGGGGGGCTGGCGATACGCAGTATTTT.

The rearrangement links TRBV18 to TRBJ1-5; 7 bases are shared with TRBD1. This CDR3 contains 14 residues. Germline CDR1 KGHSH, CDR2 LQKENI. J gave up 4 bases and V 4 bases, and 4 bases lay outside the gene matches. The CDR3 DNA reads as TGTGCCAGCTCACTACTCAGGGGGAATCAGCCCCAGCATTTT. The encoded protein is CASSLLRGNQPQHF.

The chain carries TRBV29-1 and TRBJ2-1; TRBD1 matches 8 bases. The J segment lost 8 bases and the V segment lost 4 bases, leaving 7 bases of the junction unmatched. The CDR3 covers 13 residues. Germline CDR1 and CDR2: SQVTM and ANQGSEA. The CDR3 sequence is CSVGRQGIHEQFF. CDR3 DNA: TGCAGCGTTGGCAGACAGGGGATCCATGAGCAGTTCTTC.

The gene calls are TRBV29-1 and TRBJ1-2; D ambiguous. CDR1 and CDR2 (germline): SQVTM, ANQGSEA. This CDR3 region has 12 residues. V was clipped by 4 bases and J by 4 bases, with 10 bases between them. This CDR3 reads CSVVQAPYGYTF. The CDR3, as DNA: TGCAGCGTTGTCCAGGCCCCCTATGGCTACACCTTC.

This chain links TRBV6-1 with TRBJ2-1, with 9 bases lining up with TRBD2. The CDR3 is 16 amino acids. Losses at the gene ends were 4 bases for V and 6 bases for J; bases not matched to a gene: 10. CDR1 is MNHNS, CDR2 SASEGT, per germline. This CDR3 reads CASSGTTSGALNEQFF. CDR3 nucleotide sequence: TGTGCCAGCAGTGGCACGACTAGCGGAGCCCTCAATGAGCAGTTCTTC.

The rearrangement joins TRBV29-1 to TRBJ2-5; D unresolved. The length of the CDR3 is 11 residues. Germline CDR1 is SQVTM and CDR2 is ANQGSEA. Trimming stripped 5 bases from V and 5 bases from J, with 9 bases between. In DNA, the CDR3 is TGCAGCGTTCTGTTGCGGGAGACCCAGTACTTC. Its protein is CSVLLRETQYF.

The gene calls are TRBV7-2 and TRBJ2-5; D might be TRBD1 (6 bases). CDR1 is SGHTA, CDR2 FQGNSA, per germline. CDR3 length equals 14 residues. V dropped 5 bases and J dropped 2 bases, with 12 bases sitting between them. CDR3 nucleotide sequence: TGTGCCAGCAGCAAGGACAGTATACAAGAGACCCAGTACTTC. Its protein is CASSKDSIQETQYF.

The V and J genes are TRBV6-5 and TRBJ2-2, with 9 bases fitting TRBD2. The CDR3 length is 16 residues. The germline V gene has CDR1 MNHEY and CDR2 SVGAGI. J lost 4 bases, V lost 0 bases, and 3 bases had no gene match. CDR3 coding DNA: TGTGCCAGCAGTTACTCGCGGCGGGGGGGCACCGGGGAGCTGTTTTTT. This sequence encodes CASSYSRRGGTGELFF.